This note documents a single TCR beta chain sequence. Its antigen is unknown. Base qualities are not recorded, but no much larger clone differs from it by a single base. The approximately 41 donors, aged 6 to 90 years, were systemically healthy Caucasian individuals from Russia. Each donor gave about 11 milliliters of peripheral blood, drawn into EDTA-treated Vacutainer tubes. Ficoll-Paque density-gradient centrifugation was used to isolate PBMCs, with at least 6 million per sample. Trizol reagent was used to extract total RNA from the PBMCs, yielding at least 6 micrograms per sample. The percentages of naive CD45RAhigh/CD27high T cells were determined by flow cytometry on a PBMC aliquot from every donor. The data are from a study of blood T cells in healthy people across ages (dated by TCRdb to between 2014 and 2016). Broadly, across the study: In model experiments, template switching captured about one uniquely barcoded TCR beta cDNA molecule for every two T cells. Age-related changes in TCR beta repertoire diversity were measured in the study by deep sequencing normalized with unique cDNA molecular identifiers. Four age groups were formed from the donors: young (average about 16 years), middle-aged (just under 40), aged (roughly 56) and long-lived (82). To avoid experimental bias, donors of different ages were spread randomly across the sequencing lanes. The study analyzed two additional independent replicas of 1 million unique cDNA reads from the same blood draw for two donors, one aged 18 to 29 and one aged 80 or older. The paper's findings and limits, for the study overall: Total diversity estimates from one million sequenced T cells were considered lower bounds and underestimates. Bulk unsorted PBMC profiling prevented conclusive comparison of naive and antigen-experienced compartments. As age increased, observed TCR beta diversity per million T cells dropped in a roughly linear way, and a significant reduction was already evident by age about 40. Donor CMV infection status was unknown, potentially confounding age-related changes in expanded clonotypes. Compared with the aged group, more naive CD4+ T cells, fewer expanded clones and increased TCR diversity were shown by the long-lived group, suggesting age selection. The percentage of naive T cells measured by flow cytometry correlated strongly with observed TCR beta diversity.

Libraries were constructed by 5' RACE. Sequenced using an Illumina HiSeq 2500. The second PCR ran for roughly 6 to 11 cycles and used a J-beta primer mix along with a sample-barcoded 5' primer. A unique molecular identifier was introduced onto each TCR beta cDNA molecule by a template-switch 5' adaptor carrying 12 random nucleotides. At least 3 million CDR3-containing paired-end reads were obtained from each sample. The Mint cDNA synthesis kit, primed by a TRBC-specific oligonucleotide, was used to synthesize first-strand cDNA from all RNA. All cDNA was treated with uracil-DNA glycosylase and then went through a first 18-cycle PCR with the universal primers M1SS and BC2_uni_R. In the paper's pipeline: For normalization, 1 million high-quality reads, each with a distinct molecular identifier, were randomly selected from each sample. Reads with shared molecular identifiers were discarded instead of being binned into consensus sequences. MiTCR, set to a Q25 quality threshold and the strictest error-elimination algorithm, was used for CDR3 identification, clonotype clustering and error correction. A nonparametric unseen species model using Euler transformation provided a lower-bound estimate of total TCR beta diversity. TCRdb applied fastp at Q25 and MiXCR to the public reads, then kept only in-frame beta chains. Every distinct CDR3 protein forms one entry, paired with its most common genes and DNA. TCRdb, not the authors, supplied the V and J calls. The sample table lists about 1.1 million distinct CDR3 sequences, around two fifths of them with a count of one. Jointly, the top ten make up roughly 14% of the sample.

Relative to germline, V is missing 6 bases and J is missing 5 bases, with 9 bases of the junction outside any gene match. The CDR3 has 15 amino acids, counting the end cysteine and phenylalanine. Only the CDR3 region is kept as DNA, spanning 45 bases read in frame from base 1. The sequence was collected from a man between 18 and 35 years old in good health. The specimen was blood. Rearrangement joined TRBV12-3 or TRBV12-4 to TRBJ1-5, and 8 junctional nucleotides match TRBD1. The DNA sequence follows: TGTGCCAGCAGCACCGGACAGGGAGGAGATCAGCCCCAGCATTTT. It translates to CASSTGQGGDQPQHF.